The source of this TCR beta chain is a study of blood T cell repertoires in COVID-19 (dated by TCRdb to about 2020). Looking at the study overall: Samples from collaborators originated in the United States, Italy and Spain and spanned both the acute and convalescent phases of COVID-19. The dataset comprised deeply sampled blood TCRbeta repertoires from subjects exposed to, actively infected with, or recovered from COVID-19. A de-identified subject ID, COVID-19 status, age in years and sex were almost always included in the sample metadata. The repertoires were released in a freely available public database meant as a resource for research on the immune response to SARS-CoV-2. The samples were drawn from the first 160 participants of the ongoing ImmuneRACE study and from over 950 subjects provided by 6 global collaborators. The prospective study material was composed of cDNA or gDNA derived from T cells, B-cell-depleted T cells, or PBMCs. Where HLA class I and class II types were available, the types were taken from metadata supplied by the sample provider, not from assay-based typing. Results and caveats for the whole study, not just this receptor: The quantity of clinical and demographic metadata differed by source and by participant and was supplied without curation.

The junction carries 18 bases between V and J, which are trimmed by 2 bases and 10 bases respectively. Based on the germline V gene, the CDR1 and CDR2 sequences are SGHRS and YFSETQ. There are 14 amino acids in the CDR3, from cysteine to phenylalanine inclusive. Just the 42-base CDR3 DNA is kept, in frame starting at base 1. This clone turned up a few times. No cognate antigen has been identified for it. No qualities accompany the bases; no much larger clone lies one base away. TCRbeta CDR3 regions were amplified from genomic DNA using the immunoSEQ Assay, a bias-controlled multiplex PCR. Concerning the study's data processing: The number of nucleated cells in each sample was estimated by amplification of reference gene primers within the assay. To quantify the absolute abundance of each unique TCRbeta CDR3 rearrangement, sequence reads were collapsed and filtered. For each sample, productive Simpson clonality was calculated as the square root of Simpson's diversity index over productive rearrangements. Not all clones reach the TCRdb copy of this immuneACCESS table, which keeps in-frame sequences only. Checked studies attribute under half of the gap to unresolved V genes and leave the rest unexplained. V and J calls and clone size come straight from that table; D and trimming were deduced from the DNA. In all, the sample holds more than 95,000 clones, and roughly 90% of those were seen once. The ten largest clones represent 3.5% to 4% of the sample.

Each collaborating institution followed its own protocols to collect whole blood in K2EDTA tubes. Collaborator samples were shipped for TCRbeta analysis as frozen whole blood, isolated PBMCs, or DNA extracted from either sample type. The clonotype was recovered from a woman aged 55-69 years with acute or convalescent COVID-19. Material for sequencing was peripheral blood. The rearranged chain carries TRBV5-1 and TRBJ1-2; tentative D gene TRBD1, with 5 bases matching. This receptor carries the CDR3 CASSFDSSPPPYTF. The DNA sequence reads TGCGCCAGCAGCTTCGACAGTAGCCCTCCACCCTACACCTTC.